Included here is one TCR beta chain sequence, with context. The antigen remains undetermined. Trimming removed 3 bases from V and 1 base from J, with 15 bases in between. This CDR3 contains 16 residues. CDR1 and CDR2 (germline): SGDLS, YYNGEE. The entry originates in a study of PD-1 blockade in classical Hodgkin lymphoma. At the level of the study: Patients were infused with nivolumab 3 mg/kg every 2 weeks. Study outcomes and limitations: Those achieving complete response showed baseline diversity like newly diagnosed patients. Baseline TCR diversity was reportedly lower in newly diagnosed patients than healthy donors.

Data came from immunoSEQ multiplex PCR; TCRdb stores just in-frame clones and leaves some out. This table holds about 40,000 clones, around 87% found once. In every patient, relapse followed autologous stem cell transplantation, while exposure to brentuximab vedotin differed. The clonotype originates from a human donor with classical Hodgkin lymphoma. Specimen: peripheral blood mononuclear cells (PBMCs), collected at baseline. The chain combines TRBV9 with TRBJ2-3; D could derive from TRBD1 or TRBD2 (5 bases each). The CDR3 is CASSALGRGGTDTQYF. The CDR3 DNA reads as TGTGCCAGCAGCGCCCTAGGGCGAGGGGGCACAGATACGCAGTATTTT. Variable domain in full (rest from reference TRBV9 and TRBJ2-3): DSGVTQTPKHLITATGQRVTLRCSPRSGDLSVYWYQQSLDQGLQFLIQYYNGEERAKGNILERFSAQQFPDLHSELNLSSLELGDSALYFCASSALGRGGTDTQYFGPGTRLTVL.